This is a list of T cell receptor beta chains from one sample in a study of T cells after yellow fever vaccination. One entry per CDR3 protein, called by TCRdb with MiXCR from the 5' RACE reads. The data contain some 560,000 distinct CDR3 sequences, around 16% of them seen just once; the ten biggest clones take up about 18%. Sequences were derived from PBMCs, sampled more than 4 days after the first yellow fever vaccination. These receptors were collected from a man between 18 and 29 years old who received the YFV17D yellow fever vaccine. CDR3s include the opening cysteine and the closing phenylalanine or tryptophan. D genes are given only for firm matches. Some rows have no size entry. The others give once, few or many, or a class for an expanded clone.

j_gene	abundance	v_gene	d_gene	CDR3nt	CDR3aa
TRBJ2-2	NA	TRBV4-2	NA	TGTGCCAGCAGCCCGAGCGAAATCGGGGAGCTGTTTTTT	CASSPSEIGELFF
TRBJ1-4	few	TRBV4-1	TRBD1	TGCGCCAGCAGCCCCCGGGACAGTTGGGAAAAACTGTTTTTT	CASSPRDSWEKLFF
TRBJ2-2	NA	TRBV12-3/TRBV12-4	TRBD1	TGTGCCAGCATTCGCCGGGACAGGGGGAACACCGGGGAGCTGTTTTTT	CASIRRDRGNTGELFF
TRBJ2-3	NA	TRBV29-1	TRBD2	TGCAGCGTTGAAGCTAGCGGGGTCACAGATACGCAGTATTTT	CSVEASGVTDTQYF
TRBJ2-7	few	TRBV5-4	TRBD1	TGTGCCAGCAGCCAGGGACAGCCAGGCCAATCCTACGAGCAGTACTTC	CASSQGQPGQSYEQYF
TRBJ1-1	NA	TRBV6-4	NA	TGTGCCAGCAGGGACACATTAAACACTGAAGCTTTCTTT	CASRDTLNTEAFF
TRBJ2-2	few	TRBV5-5	TRBD2	TGTGCCAGCAGCTTATTGCGGGGGGGGAACACCGGGGAGCTGTTTTTT	CASSLLRGGNTGELFF
TRBJ1-1	many	TRBV7-9	NA	TGTGCCAGCAGCGCCCCAACATCGAACACTGAAGCTTTCTTT	CASSAPTSNTEAFF
TRBJ2-7	NA	TRBV18	NA	TGTGCCAGCTCACCTTGGCCGGGACTGGAAGACTACGAGCAGTACTTC	CASSPWPGLEDYEQYF
TRBJ2-3	few	TRBV29-1	TRBD1	TGCAGCGTTGGCGGGACAGGGGGCATCACAGATACGCAGTATTTT	CSVGGTGGITDTQYF
TRBJ2-7	NA	TRBV7-6	NA	TGTGCCAGCAGCTTAGTTTTTTCAGGGGATCCCTACGAGCAGTACTTC	CASSLVFSGDPYEQYF
TRBJ2-3	NA	TRBV5-1	NA	TGCGCCAGCAGCTTGCAAACTAATGGGGATACGCAGTATTTT	CASSLQTNGDTQYF
TRBJ1-2	few	TRBV20-1	NA	TGCAGTGTCTCGGCGGCCGCCCTTAACTATGGCTACACCTTC	CSVSAAALNYGYTF
TRBJ2-3	NA	TRBV5-6	TRBD2	TGTGCCAGCAGCCTGCTAGCGGGGGGGCGAGATACGCAGTATTTT	CASSLLAGGRDTQYF
TRBJ1-2	NA	TRBV27	NA	TGTGCCAGCAGGCGTAGAGGAAGCTACACCTTC	CASRRRGSYTF
TRBJ1-1	NA	TRBV5-1	NA	TGCGCCAGCAGCTACGGACACTCCATGAACACTGAAGCTTTCTTT	CASSYGHSMNTEAFF
TRBJ2-5	NA	TRBV20-1	TRBD2	TGCAGTGCTAGAGCCCTAGCGGGGCGAGAGACCCAGTACTTC	CSARALAGRETQYF
TRBJ2-7	NA	TRBV9	TRBD2	TGTGCCAGCAGCGTAGCGGCTAGCGGTTCCTACGAGCAGTACTTC	CASSVAASGSYEQYF
TRBJ2-1	NA	TRBV29-1	NA	TGCAGCGTTTCCCGAGGGTTACTAGCCGGCAATGAGCAGTTCTTC	CSVSRGLLAGNEQFF
TRBJ2-5	NA	TRBV20-1	TRBD2	TGCAGTGCTAACGGGGGGGCCGGGAAAGAGACCCAGTACTTC	CSANGGAGKETQYF
TRBJ2-7	few	TRBV4-1	NA	TGCGCCAGCAGCCAAGCCATGGTCGGGTACGAGCAGTACTTC	CASSQAMVGYEQYF
TRBJ1-6	NA	TRBV7-9	NA	TGTGCCAGCAGCCGAACAGGAAACTCCTATAATTCACCCCTCCACTTT	CASSRTGNSYNSPLHF
TRBJ2-2	NA	TRBV3-1	NA	TGTGCCAGCAGCCAATGGAACACCGGGGAGCTGTTTTTT	CASSQWNTGELFF
TRBJ2-1	few	TRBV4-1	NA	TGCGCCAGCAGCCGCGTTCCAAGCTCCTACAATGAGCAGTTCTTC	CASSRVPSSYNEQFF
TRBJ1-2	NA	TRBV7-2	TRBD1	TGTGCCAGCAGCCCGTGGGACAGACCTCTCTATGGCTACACCTTC	CASSPWDRPLYGYTF
TRBJ1-5	NA	TRBV7-6	NA	TGTGCCAGCAGCTTACAGTCGGGGATCTCGGGCAATCAGCCCCAGCATTTT	CASSLQSGISGNQPQHF
TRBJ1-4	NA	TRBV27	NA	TGTGCCAGCAGCCCGAGTCGTCAGTACAATGAAAAACTGTTTTTT	CASSPSRQYNEKLFF
TRBJ2-7	few	TRBV4-1	TRBD1	TGCGCCAGCAGCCTAACGGGACAGGGGTCCTACGAGCAGTACTTC	CASSLTGQGSYEQYF
TRBJ2-1	NA	TRBV5-1	TRBD2	TGCGCCAGCAGCATACAAGCGGGGGGGCCGTCGTGGTCCTACAATGAGCAGTTCTTC	CASSIQAGGPSWSYNEQFF
TRBJ2-2	many	TRBV5-1	NA	TGCGCCAGCAGCTTGGCCCCGGACAGAAGCACCGGGGAGCTGTTTTTT	CASSLAPDRSTGELFF
TRBJ2-7	few	TRBV15	NA	TGTGCCACCAGCAGAGCTTCGAGACGGAGCTCCTACGAGCAGTACTTC	CATSRASRRSSYEQYF
TRBJ2-3	NA	TRBV12-3/TRBV12-4	NA	TGTGCCAGCAGCCCTGGGGGGGGCCGGACAGATACGCAGTATTTT	CASSPGGGRTDTQYF
TRBJ2-7	few	TRBV7-9	TRBD1	TGTGCCAGCAGCTCGACAGGGGCGGACTACTACGAGCAGTACTTC	CASSSTGADYYEQYF
TRBJ1-2	few	TRBV5-1	TRBD1	TGCGCCAGCAGCTGGGCGGGACAGAACTATGGCTACACCTTC	CASSWAGQNYGYTF
TRBJ1-2	NA	TRBV20-1	NA	TGCAGTGCCCAACGACCCTCCTATGGCTACACCTTC	CSAQRPSYGYTF
TRBJ2-1	NA	TRBV4-1	TRBD2	TGCGCCAGCAGCCATGGGACTAGCGGATTCTCCTACAATGAGCAGTTCTTC	CASSHGTSGFSYNEQFF
TRBJ2-3	few	TRBV10-3	TRBD2	TGTGCCATCAGTGTGGGACTAGCGGCCACAGATACGCAGTATTTT	CAISVGLAATDTQYF
TRBJ1-2	few	TRBV20-1	NA	TGCAGTGCTAGAGGGCGTAGCTCCAACTATGGCTACACCTTC	CSARGRSSNYGYTF
TRBJ1-5	NA	TRBV10-3	TRBD1	TGTGCCATCAGCTCCGATAGGGACAGGGGCCAGCCCCAGCATTTT	CAISSDRDRGQPQHF
TRBJ2-3	NA	TRBV5-4	NA	TGTGCCAGCAGGTGGGACGGGGCAGATACGCAGTATTTT	CASRWDGADTQYF
TRBJ2-1	NA	TRBV24-1	TRBD1	TGTGCCACCAGTGACTTGACAGGGAACTCCTACAATGAGCAGTTCTTC	CATSDLTGNSYNEQFF
TRBJ1-1	NA	TRBV7-3	TRBD1	TGTGCCAGCAGCCGCGGGGGACAGGGGGATCACACTGAAGCTTTCTTT	CASSRGGQGDHTEAFF
TRBJ2-2	NA	TRBV5-5	TRBD2	TGTGCCAGCCGGGGGGGGGCCCCCGGGGAGCTGTTTTTT	CASRGGAPGELFF
TRBJ2-7	few	TRBV6-5	NA	TGTGCCAGCAGTTACCGGGACAAAGCCTACGAGCAGTACTTC	CASSYRDKAYEQYF
TRBJ2-5	NA	TRBV6-5	NA	TGTGCCAGCAGTTACAAGCGGCTAGAGACCCAGTACTTC	CASSYKRLETQYF
TRBJ2-1	few	TRBV5-4	TRBD2	TGTGCCAGCAGCACCACTAGCGATGAGCAGTTCTTC	CASSTTSDEQFF
TRBJ2-5	few	TRBV12-3/TRBV12-4	TRBD2	TGTGCCAGCAGTTTGCGGGGGACAGAGACCCAGTACTTC	CASSLRGTETQYF
TRBJ1-6	NA	TRBV13	NA	TGTGCCAGCAAGGAGGGCGTGGATTCACCCCTCCACTTT	CASKEGVDSPLHF
TRBJ2-3	few	TRBV5-4	TRBD2	TGTGCCAGCAGCCGAGCAGCGGGGGCCATCACAGATACGCAGTATTTT	CASSRAAGAITDTQYF
TRBJ2-1	NA	TRBV14	NA	TGTGCCAGCAGCCAAGATCAGGCCAGAGCCCAGGTGCAGTTCTTC	CASSQDQARAQVQFF
TRBJ2-6	few	TRBV6-1	NA	TGTGCCAGCATGGAATCTGGGGCCAACGTCCTGACTTTC	CASMESGANVLTF
TRBJ1-6	NA	TRBV2	NA	TGTGCCAGCACGGAAGGGTTCGCGGCCTATAATTCACCCCTCCACTTT	CASTEGFAAYNSPLHF